Each of the 30 T cell receptor beta chains below was sequenced from the same sample in a study of CD8 T cells in ankylosing spondylitis. Each CDR3 protein gets one entry after TCRdb re-called the 5' RACE reads with MiXCR. The table has tens of thousands of distinct CDR3 sequences, approximately 6% seen once. The specimen was synovial fluid, either unsorted or a sorted T cell fraction (not recorded which). The receptors originated from a male donor with ankylosing spondylitis.

This clonotype was counted many times. The J gene is TRBJ1-5, the V gene TRBV7-9; D is uncertain. The CDR3 runs 14 residues. Germline CDR1 reads SEHNR; CDR2 reads FQNEAQ (reference sequence). Trimming took off 5 bases at V and 5 bases at J, with 13 bases between the two ends. The CDR3 protein is CASSPLTGDQPQHF. CDR3 coding DNA: TGTGCCAGCAGCCCCCTGACGGGAGATCAGCCCCAGCATTTT. Combining the CDR3 with reference TRBV7-9 and TRBJ1-5 gives the whole variable domain DTGVSQNPRHKITKRGQNVTFRCDPISEHNRLYWYRQTLGQGPEFLTYFQNEAQLEKSRLLSDRFSAERPKGSFSTLEIQRTEQGDSAMYLCASSPLTGDQPQHFGDGTRLSIL.

The J gene is TRBJ1-4, the V gene TRBV7-6; a weak D match, TRBD1 (5 bases). The CDR3 covers 14 residues. Germline V gives CDR1 SGHVS, CDR2 FNYEAQ. V shed 5 bases and J shed 8 bases, with 15 bases lying between them. The CDR3 is CASSRNGRGEKLFF. CDR3 in DNA: TGTGCCAGCAGCCGGAACGGGAGGGGCGAAAAACTGTTTTTT.

This clonotype was picked up a small number of times. The chain combines TRBV7-3 with TRBJ1-1; D call uncertain. CDR1 is SGHTA, CDR2 FQGTGA, per germline. The CDR3 is 13 residues long. Trimming left V 3 bases short and J 6 bases short, with 11 bases between. The CDR3 loop reads CASSFGPDSEAFF. The CDR3 DNA reads TGTGCCAGCAGCTTTGGACCCGACTCTGAAGCTTTCTTT. Combining the CDR3 with reference TRBV7-3 and TRBJ1-1 gives the whole variable domain GAGVSQTPSNKVTEKGKYVELRCDPISGHTALYWYRQSLGQGPEFLIYFQGTGAADDSGLPNDRFFAVRPEGSVSTLKIQRTERGDSAVYLCASSFGPDSEAFFGQGTRLTVV.

J is TRBJ2-1 and V is TRBV5-4; D is possibly TRBD2 (5 bases). The CDR3 spans 17 residues. The germline V and J ends were trimmed by 3 bases and 0 bases, with 16 bases remaining between them. Germline CDR1 is SGHNT and CDR2 is YYREEE (reference sequence). DNA of the CDR3: TGTGCCAGCAGCTCCTCCCGGCGCGGGTCCTCCTACAATGAGCAGTTCTTC. This sequence encodes CASSSSRRGSSYNEQFF.

This clonotype was seen more than once but under ten times. The genes are TRBV28 and TRBJ1-1, with D maybe TRBD1 (5 bases). V was clipped by 3 bases and J by 11 bases, with 19 bases between them. CDR3 length: 14 amino acids. Germline CDR1 reads MDHEN; CDR2 reads SYDVKM. In nucleotides, the CDR3 is TGTGCCAGCAGTTTGCCTGGGGGTCCCCCGTTTGCTTTCTTT. Its protein product is CASSLPGGPPFAFF.

This clonotype was picked up many times. The V call is TRBV29-1, the J call TRBJ1-5; no clear D. The CDR3 is 13 amino acids. V shed 0 bases and J shed 9 bases, with 12 bases lying between them. Per the germline V gene, CDR1 is SQVTM and CDR2 is ANQGSEA. The CDR3 loop is CSVEDELGGPQHF. For the CDR3, the DNA is TGCAGCGTTGAAGACGAATTGGGAGGGCCCCAGCATTTT. The whole variable domain, remainder taken from reference TRBV29-1 and TRBJ1-5, is SAVISQKPSRDICQRGTSLTIQCQVDSQVTMMFWYRQQPGQSLTLIATANQGSEATYESGFVIDKFPISRPNLTFSTLTVSNMSPEDSSIYLCSVEDELGGPQHFGDGTRLSIL.

This clonotype was detected many times. The J gene is TRBJ2-4, the V gene TRBV20-1; 11 bases are a match to TRBD2. Germline-derived CDR1 and CDR2 are DFQATT and SNEGSKA (reference sequence). The CDR3 totals 18 residues. J was trimmed by 0 bases and V by 6 bases; bases with no gene match: 13. The CDR3 DNA follows: TGCAGTGCAACGACCGGAGATCTAGCGGGAGGAGCCAAAAACATTCAGTACTTC. It yields the protein CSATTGDLAGGAKNIQYF.

This chain links TRBV11-2 with TRBJ2-7; 8 positions match TRBD2. V shed 5 bases and J 5 bases; nucleotides not matched to a gene: 8. CDR3 length equals 14 residues. Germline assignment: CDR1 SGHAT and CDR2 FQNNGV. CDR3 sequence reads: CASSEQRGGHEQYF. The CDR3 DNA reads TGTGCCAGCAGCGAGCAACGGGGGGGCCACGAGCAGTACTTC.

This clonotype has ten or more counts. The chain links TRBV5-6 to TRBJ2-5; tentative D call: TRBD1 (6 bases). Deletions cut 7 bases from V and 3 bases from J, with 22 bases between. The CDR3 length is 16 residues. Germline V gives CDR1 SGHDT, CDR2 YYEEEE. Here the CDR3 reads CASAPLGRGTEETQYF. CDR3 nucleotides: TGTGCCAGCGCGCCTCTCGGAAGGGGGACGGAAGAGACCCAGTACTTC. The whole variable domain, remainder taken from reference TRBV5-6 and TRBJ2-5, is DAGVTQSPTHLIKTRGQQVTLRCSPKSGHDTVSWYQQALGQGPQFIFQYYEEEERQRGNFPDRFSGHQFPNYSSELNVNALLLGDSALYLCASAPLGRGTEETQYFGPGTRLLVL.

This chain uses TRBV19 with TRBJ2-2; 13 bases line up with TRBD2. This CDR3 region has 16 residues. J gave up 1 base and V 6 bases, and 2 bases lay outside the gene matches. Germline assignment: CDR1 LNHDA and CDR2 SQIVND (reference sequence). In nucleotides, the CDR3 is TGTGCCAGTAGGGGACTAGCGGGGAAGAACACCGGGGAGCTGTTTTTT. Translation: CASRGLAGKNTGELFF.

As DNA, the CDR3 is TGTGCAGCGGGGGAGGGGGAGACCCAGTACTTC. Its protein is CAAGEGETQYF. The rearrangement uses TRBV2 and TRBJ2-5, with 8 bases aligning to TRBD2. The germline CDR1 and CDR2 sequences are SNHLY and FYNNEI. The CDR3 totals 11 residues.

In its sample, this clonotype was seen many times. The chain recombines TRBV7-9 with TRBJ2-7; D is uncertain. Per germline, CDR1 SEHNR and CDR2 FQNEAQ (reference sequence). The CDR3 is made up of 13 amino acids. With 6 bases removed from V and 1 base from J, the gap between germline ends came to 10 bases. Here the CDR3 reads CASRAPQSYEQYF. The CDR3, as DNA: TGTGCCAGCAGGGCTCCACAGTCCTACGAGCAGTACTTC.

This clonotype was found many times. The rearrangement joins TRBV5-6 to TRBJ1-2; D remains unclear. Per the germline V gene, CDR1 is SGHDT and CDR2 is YYEEEE. This CDR3 has 13 residues. Trimming removed 0 bases at V and 4 bases at J, with 7 bases between. CDR3 loop: CASSLAAGYGYTF. DNA for the CDR3: TGTGCCAGCAGCTTGGCTGCAGGCTATGGCTACACCTTC.

The rearrangement joins TRBV28 to TRBJ1-1; 10 bases are shared with TRBD1. Per the germline V gene, CDR1 is MDHEN and CDR2 is SYDVKM. With V trimmed by 6 bases and J by 4 bases, 8 bases remained unmatched. The CDR3 extends over 15 amino acids. Here the CDR3 DNA reads TGTGCCAGCAGCCGGGACAGGGGAAGGGGCACTGAAGCTTTCTTT. This encodes CASSRDRGRGTEAFF.

The chain couples TRBV4-1 to TRBJ1-5, with D possibly matching TRBD1 (5 bases). CDR3 length: 20 residues. The V end lost 0 bases, the J end lost 7 bases, and 28 bases lay between the germline ends. Germline lookup yields CDR1 MGHRA and CDR2 YSYEKL. CDR3 coding DNA: TGCGCCAGCAGCCAAGAAACCCCCGGGCAGGGTGGGATTTTTGGGCAGCCCCAGCATTTT. It translates to CASSQETPGQGGIFGQPQHF.

This clonotype was observed many times. The V call is TRBV18, the J call TRBJ2-2; D uncertain. This CDR3 contains 12 residues. The germline gives CDR1 KGHSH, CDR2 LQKENI. Deletions cut 2 bases from V and 6 bases from J, with 4 bases between. CDR3 bases: TGTGCCAGCTCACCAAACCCCGGGGAGCTGTTTTTT. As protein: CASSPNPGELFF.

This clonotype was detected many times. The gene calls are TRBV6-2 or TRBV6-3 and TRBJ2-5; 9 nucleotides match TRBD1. Looked up from germline, CDR1 is MNHEY and CDR2 is SVGEGT. CDR3 length equals 13 residues. V trimming: 5 bases; J trimming: 9 bases; junction bases outside the gene matches: 7. DNA for the CDR3: TGTGCCAGCAGTCAAGGACAGGGGATGGCCCAGTACTTC. Its translation: CASSQGQGMAQYF.

This chain connects TRBV19 to TRBJ2-5, with D perhaps being TRBD1 or TRBD2 (5 bases each). This CDR3 region has 14 residues. Germline assignment: CDR1 LNHDA and CDR2 SQIVND (reference sequence). V lost 4 bases and J 4 bases, leaving 13 bases between the germline ends. CDR3 in amino acids: CASSTGTVRETQYF. In DNA, the CDR3 is TGTGCCAGTAGTACCGGGACGGTAAGAGAGACCCAGTACTTC.

This clonotype was found a few times. DNA for the CDR3: TGTGCCAGCAGTCCCACTAGCGGGAGGGTAAACATTCAGTACTTC. Protein sequence: CASSPTSGRVNIQYF. The chain employs TRBV28 and TRBJ2-4; 13 bases align to TRBD2. The CDR3 runs 15 residues. J gave up 6 bases and V 5 bases, and 4 bases lay outside the gene matches. Germline V CDR1 and CDR2: MDHEN, SYDVKM.

This clonotype was recorded a few times. This sequence joins TRBV12-3 or TRBV12-4 and TRBJ1-5; D unclear. Trimming stripped 3 bases from V and 2 bases from J, with 11 bases between. This CDR3 comprises 15 residues. CDR3 sequence reads: CASSFNGVGNQPQHF. CDR3 in DNA: TGTGCCAGCAGTTTTAATGGGGTAGGCAATCAGCCCCAGCATTTT.

This clonotype appeared many times. This chain uses TRBV3-1 with TRBJ2-5; D call uncertain. The CDR3 consists of 12 residues. Germline V lookup: CDR1 LGHDT, CDR2 YNNKEL (reference sequence). V lost 5 bases and J lost 5, with 9 bases in between. DNA for the CDR3: TGTGCCAGCAGCTCCTGGGGTGAGACCCAGTACTTC. It encodes CASSSWGETQYF.

The rearrangement joins TRBV4-2 to TRBJ2-4; 11 bases fit TRBD1. CDR1 is LGHNA, CDR2 YNFKEQ, per germline. The CDR3 totals 15 residues. J gave up 8 bases and V 1 base, and 4 bases lay outside the gene matches. This CDR3 reads CASSQGTGGRYIQYF. The CDR3, as DNA: TGTGCCAGCAGCCAAGGGACAGGGGGCCGGTACATTCAGTACTTC.

V is TRBV7-3 and J is TRBJ1-1; no clear D gene. Trimming pared 4 bases from V and 1 base from J, leaving 13 bases between. This CDR3 contains 15 residues. CDR1 SGHTA and CDR2 FQGTGA come from the germline V gene. The CDR3 DNA sequence: TGTGCCAGCAGCTCCCTTGTAGGTCCGAACACTGAAGCTTTCTTT. This gives the protein CASSSLVGPNTEAFF.

In this sample, this clonotype turned up a few times. The chain links TRBV4-1 to TRBJ2-5; TRBD2 matches 10 bases. The CDR3 has 16 residues. Germline CDR1 MGHRA, CDR2 YSYEKL. The trim removed 0 bases at V and 5 bases at J, leaving 6 bases unmatched. The chain's CDR3 is CASSQDRLAGVETQYF. CDR3 nucleotides: TGCGCCAGCAGCCAAGATAGGCTAGCGGGAGTTGAGACCCAGTACTTC.

This clonotype has just a few counts. This chain joins TRBV6-1 and TRBJ2-3; D is ambiguous. Trimming took 2 bases from V and 2 from J, leaving 5 bases between them. The CDR3 has 13 residues. From germline, CDR1 is MNHNS and CDR2 SASEGT. DNA for the CDR3: TGTGCCAGCAGTGAAATCTACACAGATACGCAGTATTTT. It encodes CASSEIYTDTQYF.

This clonotype was counted between two and nine times. The rearrangement links TRBV9 to TRBJ2-7; 7 bases fit TRBD1. The CDR3 consists of 17 residues. Trimming cost V 1 base and J 2 bases; bases outside gene matches: 12. CDR1 and CDR2 from the germline V gene are SGDLS and YYNGEE. The CDR3 nucleotides are TGTGCCAGCAGCGTAAGGGGGCCACCTACCCTCACCTACGAGCAGTACTTC. Protein product: CASSVRGPPTLTYEQYF. Full variable domain (rest looked up from reference TRBV9 and TRBJ2-7): DSGVTQTPKHLITATGQRVTLRCSPRSGDLSVYWYQQSLDQGLQFLIQYYNGEERAKGNILERFSAQQFPDLHSELNLSSLELGDSALYFCASSVRGPPTLTYEQYFGPGTRLTVT.

This clonotype was counted at least ten times. The CDR3 loop is CSARDQKAQGTRGTFF. CDR3 bases: TGCAGTGCTAGAGACCAAAAGGCACAGGGGACACGGGGAACTTTCTTT. The rearrangement joins TRBV20-1 to TRBJ1-1; 7 bases fit TRBD1. CDR1 DFQATT and CDR2 SNEGSKA come from the germline V gene (reference sequence). CDR3 length: 16 residues. The V gene end was trimmed by 0 bases and the J gene end by 12 bases; junction bases not matched to a gene: 19.

DNA of the CDR3: TGCAGTGCTAGATTGTGGATGGACGAGCAGTACTTC. It translates to CSARLWMDEQYF. The chain joins TRBV20-1 to TRBJ2-7; the D is unclear. V lost 2 bases and J 5 bases, leaving 10 bases between the germline ends. Germline loops: CDR1 DFQATT, CDR2 SNEGSKA (reference sequence). CDR3 size: 12 residues.

V usage is TRBV11-3 and J usage is TRBJ2-4; D unclear. The CDR3 extends over 14 amino acids. From germline, CDR1 is SGHNT and CDR2 YENEEA. Between the trimmed V and J ends, which lost 1 base and 1 base, there was a span of 5 bases. CDR3 sequence reads: CASSLVRAKNIQYF. The CDR3 DNA reads TGTGCCAGCAGCTTAGTTCGGGCCAAAAACATTCAGTACTTC.

This clonotype has a count of ten or more. The chain recombines TRBV4-3 with TRBJ2-1; 9 bases fit TRBD2. The germline CDR1 and CDR2 sequences are LGHNA and YSLEER. There are 18 residues in the CDR3. V dropped 4 bases and J dropped 7; count of bases not matched to a gene: 17. CDR3 amino acids: CASSRFKVGGRAGNEQFF. The CDR3 DNA sequence: TGCGCCAGCAGCCGTTTCAAAGTCGGCGGGAGGGCCGGGAATGAGCAGTTCTTC.